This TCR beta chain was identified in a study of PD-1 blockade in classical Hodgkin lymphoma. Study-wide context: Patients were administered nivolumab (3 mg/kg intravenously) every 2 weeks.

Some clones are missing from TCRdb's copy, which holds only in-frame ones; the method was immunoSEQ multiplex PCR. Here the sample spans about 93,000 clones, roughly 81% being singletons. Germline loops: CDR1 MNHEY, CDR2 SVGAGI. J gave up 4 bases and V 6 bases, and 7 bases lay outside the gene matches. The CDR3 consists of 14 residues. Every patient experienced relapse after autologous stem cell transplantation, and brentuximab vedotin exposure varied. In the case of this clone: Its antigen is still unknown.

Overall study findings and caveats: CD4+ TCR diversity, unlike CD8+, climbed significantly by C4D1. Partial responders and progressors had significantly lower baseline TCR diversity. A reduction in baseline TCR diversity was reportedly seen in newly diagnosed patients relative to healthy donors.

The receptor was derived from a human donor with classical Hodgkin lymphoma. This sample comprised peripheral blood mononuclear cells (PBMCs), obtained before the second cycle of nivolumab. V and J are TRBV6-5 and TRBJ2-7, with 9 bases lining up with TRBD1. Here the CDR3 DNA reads TGTGCCAGCAGACGGGACAGGGCAGTTTACGAGCAGTACTTC. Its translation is CASRRDRAVYEQYF.